This T cell receptor (beta chain) was identified in a study of blood T cell repertoires in COVID-19. Study-level information: PBMCs, B-cell-depleted T cells, or T cells were the source of the cDNA or gDNA that made up the material.

Resolution of symptoms, clearance, or two negative PCRs was present in recovered Cohort 3 donors. The CDR3 loop spans 16 amino acids. Germline V gene lookup returns CDR1 SGHKS and CDR2 YYEKEE (reference sequence). Trimming stripped 0 bases from V and 1 base from J, with 13 bases between. Sequencing was performed with immunoSEQ multiplex PCR; in TCRdb, only in-frame clones are kept and a portion is missing. The table includes around 310,000 clones, about nine tenths detected once. This sequence joins TRBV5-5 and TRBJ1-1; D is undetermined. Sequenced material: PBMCs or T cells enriched from blood (not recorded which). This clonotype was sampled from a woman aged 30 to 39 who had recovered from COVID-19. The CDR3 loop reads CASSLGPRGANTEAFF. In nucleotides, the CDR3 is TGTGCCAGCAGCTTGGGACCTCGGGGTGCGAACACTGAAGCTTTCTTT.